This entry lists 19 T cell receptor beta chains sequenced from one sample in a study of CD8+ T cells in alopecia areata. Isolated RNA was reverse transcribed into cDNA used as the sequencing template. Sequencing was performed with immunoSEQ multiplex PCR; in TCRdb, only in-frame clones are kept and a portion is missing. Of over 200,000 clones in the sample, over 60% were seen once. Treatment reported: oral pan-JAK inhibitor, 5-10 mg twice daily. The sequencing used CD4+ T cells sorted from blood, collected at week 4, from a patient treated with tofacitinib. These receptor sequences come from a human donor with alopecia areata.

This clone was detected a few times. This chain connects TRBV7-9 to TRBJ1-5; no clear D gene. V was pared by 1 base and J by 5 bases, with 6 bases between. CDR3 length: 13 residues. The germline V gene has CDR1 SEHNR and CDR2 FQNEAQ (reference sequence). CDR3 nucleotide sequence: TGTGCCAGCAGCTTAGAAGGAGATCAGCCCCAGCATTTT. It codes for CASSLEGDQPQHF.

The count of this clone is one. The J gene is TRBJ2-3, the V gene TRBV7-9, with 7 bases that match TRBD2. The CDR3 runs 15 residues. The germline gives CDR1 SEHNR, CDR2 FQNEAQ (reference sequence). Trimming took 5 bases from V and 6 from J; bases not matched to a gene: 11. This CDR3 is CASSLRDYPLDTQYF. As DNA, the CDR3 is TGTGCCAGCAGCCTCCGGGACTACCCACTGGATACGCAGTATTTT.

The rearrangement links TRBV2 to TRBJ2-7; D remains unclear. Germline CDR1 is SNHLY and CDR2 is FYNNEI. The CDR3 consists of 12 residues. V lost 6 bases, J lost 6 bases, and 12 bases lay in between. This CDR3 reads CASRPLTFEQYF. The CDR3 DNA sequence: TGTGCCAGCAGGCCACTAACGTTCGAGCAGTACTTC. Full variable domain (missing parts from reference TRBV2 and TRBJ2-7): EPEVTQTPSHQVTQMGQEVILRCVPISNHLYFYWYRQILGQKVEFLVSFYNNEISEKSEIFDDQFSVERPDGSNFTLKIRSTKLEDSAMYFCASRPLTFEQYFGPGTRLTVT.

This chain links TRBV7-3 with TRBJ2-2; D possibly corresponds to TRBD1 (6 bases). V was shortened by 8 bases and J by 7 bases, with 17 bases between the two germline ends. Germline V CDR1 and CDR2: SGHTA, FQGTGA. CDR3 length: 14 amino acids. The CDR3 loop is CASSQGRGSGELFF. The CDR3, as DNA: TGTGCCAGCTCCCAGGGGCGAGGTAGCGGGGAGCTGTTTTTT.

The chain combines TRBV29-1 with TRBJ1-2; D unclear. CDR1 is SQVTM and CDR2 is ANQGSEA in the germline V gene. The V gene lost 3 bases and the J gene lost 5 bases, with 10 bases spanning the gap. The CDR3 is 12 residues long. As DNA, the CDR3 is TGCAGCGTTGAGTGGCAGGTGTATGGCTACACCTTC. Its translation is CSVEWQVYGYTF.

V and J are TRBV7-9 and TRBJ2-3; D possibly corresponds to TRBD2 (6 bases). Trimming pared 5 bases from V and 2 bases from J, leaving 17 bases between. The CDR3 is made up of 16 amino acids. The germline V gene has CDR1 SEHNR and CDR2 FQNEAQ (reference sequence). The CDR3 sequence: CASSQGGDLYTDTQYF. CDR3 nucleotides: TGTGCCAGCAGCCAAGGCGGGGACTTGTACACAGATACGCAGTATTTT.

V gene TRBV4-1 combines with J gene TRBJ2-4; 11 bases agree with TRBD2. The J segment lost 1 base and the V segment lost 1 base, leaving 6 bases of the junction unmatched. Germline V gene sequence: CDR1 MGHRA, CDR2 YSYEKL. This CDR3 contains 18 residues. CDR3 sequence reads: CASSQGLAGGRAKNIQYF. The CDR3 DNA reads TGCGCCAGCAGCCAAGGGCTAGCGGGGGGCCGTGCCAAAAACATTCAGTACTTC.

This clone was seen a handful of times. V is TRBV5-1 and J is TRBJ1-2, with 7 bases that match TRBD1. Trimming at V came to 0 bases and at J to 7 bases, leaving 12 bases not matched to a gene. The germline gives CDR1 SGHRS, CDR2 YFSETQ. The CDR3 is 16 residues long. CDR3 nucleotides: TGCGCCAGCAGCTTGGGGGCGGACAGGCGGCTAGGTGGCTACACCTTC. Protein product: CASSLGADRRLGGYTF.

The CDR3 loop reads CASTSAGLGREAFF. CDR3 nucleotides: TGTGCCAGTACCAGTGCCGGGCTGGGGAGAGAAGCTTTCTTT. The chain links TRBV19 to TRBJ1-1; D call uncertain. Looked up from germline, CDR1 is LNHDA and CDR2 is SQIVND (reference sequence). The CDR3 spans 14 residues. V was cut by 7 bases and J by 8 bases, with 20 bases left in between.

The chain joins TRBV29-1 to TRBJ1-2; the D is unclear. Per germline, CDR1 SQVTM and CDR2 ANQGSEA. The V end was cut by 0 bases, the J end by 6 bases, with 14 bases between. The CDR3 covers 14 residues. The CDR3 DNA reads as TGCAGCGTTGAAGATCGGCCGGGTCTGGATGGCTACACCTTC. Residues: CSVEDRPGLDGYTF. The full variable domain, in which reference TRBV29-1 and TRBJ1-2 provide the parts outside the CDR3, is SAVISQKPSRDICQRGTSLTIQCQVDSQVTMMFWYRQQPGQSLTLIATANQGSEATYESGFVIDKFPISRPNLTFSTLTVSNMSPEDSSIYLCSVEDRPGLDGYTFGSGTRLTVV.

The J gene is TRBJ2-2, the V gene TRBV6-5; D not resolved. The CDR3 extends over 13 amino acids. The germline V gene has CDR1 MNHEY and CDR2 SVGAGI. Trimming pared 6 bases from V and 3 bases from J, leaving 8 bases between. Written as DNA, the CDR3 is TGTGCCAGCAGGGCGGTAGACACCGGGGAGCTGTTTTTT. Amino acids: CASRAVDTGELFF.

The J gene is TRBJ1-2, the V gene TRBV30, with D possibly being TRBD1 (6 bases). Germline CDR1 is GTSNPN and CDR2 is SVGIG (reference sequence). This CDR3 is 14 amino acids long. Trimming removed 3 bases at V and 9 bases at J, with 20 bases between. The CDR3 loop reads CAWRLQGSSSSYTF. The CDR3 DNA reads TGTGCCTGGAGGCTACAGGGCAGTTCATCTAGCTACACCTTC.

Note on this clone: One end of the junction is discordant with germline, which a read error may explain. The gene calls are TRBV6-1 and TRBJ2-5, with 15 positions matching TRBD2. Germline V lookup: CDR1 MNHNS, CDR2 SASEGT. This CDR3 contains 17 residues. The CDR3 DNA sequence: TGTGCCAGTAGTGGGACTAGCGGGGGGTACACCCAAGAGACCCAGTACTTC. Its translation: CASSGTSGGYTQETQYF.

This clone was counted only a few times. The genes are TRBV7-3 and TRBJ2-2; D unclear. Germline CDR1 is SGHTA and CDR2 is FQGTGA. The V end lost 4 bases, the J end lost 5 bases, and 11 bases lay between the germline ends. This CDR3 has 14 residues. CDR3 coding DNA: TGTGCCAGCAGCTCCTTTTTACCTACCGGGGAGCTGTTTTTT. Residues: CASSSFLPTGELFF. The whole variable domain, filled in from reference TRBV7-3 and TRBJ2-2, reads GAGVSQTPSNKVTEKGKYVELRCDPISGHTALYWYRQSLGQGPEFLIYFQGTGAADDSGLPNDRFFAVRPEGSVSTLKIQRTERGDSAVYLCASSSFLPTGELFFGEGSRLTVL.

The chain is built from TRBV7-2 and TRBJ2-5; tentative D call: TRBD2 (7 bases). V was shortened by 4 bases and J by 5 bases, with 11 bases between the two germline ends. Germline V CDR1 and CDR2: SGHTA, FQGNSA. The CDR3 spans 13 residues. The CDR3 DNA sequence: TGTGCCAGCAGCTGGGGGGGCTCGGAGACCCAGTACTTC. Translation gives CASSWGGSETQYF.

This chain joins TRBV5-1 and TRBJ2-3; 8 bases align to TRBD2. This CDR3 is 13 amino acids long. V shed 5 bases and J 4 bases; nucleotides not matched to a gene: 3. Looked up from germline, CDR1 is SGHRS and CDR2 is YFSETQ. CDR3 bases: TGCGCCAGCAGGCCGACTAGCGCAGATACGCAGTATTTT. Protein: CASRPTSADTQYF.

The CDR3 DNA reads as TGTGCCAGCAGCCCGACAGCGTCCTATGGCTACACCTTC. The encoded protein is CASSPTASYGYTF. This sequence joins TRBV6-5 and TRBJ1-2; D perhaps matches TRBD1 (5 bases). V was cut by 6 bases and J by 4 bases, with 12 bases left in between. CDR1 MNHEY and CDR2 SVGAGI come from the germline V gene. The length of the CDR3 is 13 residues.

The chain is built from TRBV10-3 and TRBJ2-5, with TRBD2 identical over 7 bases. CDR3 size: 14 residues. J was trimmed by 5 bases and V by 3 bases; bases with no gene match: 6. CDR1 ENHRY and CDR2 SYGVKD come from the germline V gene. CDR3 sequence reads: CAISEELAMETQYF. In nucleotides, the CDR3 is TGTGCCATCAGTGAAGAACTAGCGATGGAGACCCAGTACTTC.

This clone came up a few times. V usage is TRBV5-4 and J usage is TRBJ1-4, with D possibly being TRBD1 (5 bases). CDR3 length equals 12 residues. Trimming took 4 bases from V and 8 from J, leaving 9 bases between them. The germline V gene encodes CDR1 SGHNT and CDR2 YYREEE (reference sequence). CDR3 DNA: TGTGCCAGCAGCCTGGGGGGAGAAAAACTGTTTTTT. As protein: CASSLGGEKLFF.